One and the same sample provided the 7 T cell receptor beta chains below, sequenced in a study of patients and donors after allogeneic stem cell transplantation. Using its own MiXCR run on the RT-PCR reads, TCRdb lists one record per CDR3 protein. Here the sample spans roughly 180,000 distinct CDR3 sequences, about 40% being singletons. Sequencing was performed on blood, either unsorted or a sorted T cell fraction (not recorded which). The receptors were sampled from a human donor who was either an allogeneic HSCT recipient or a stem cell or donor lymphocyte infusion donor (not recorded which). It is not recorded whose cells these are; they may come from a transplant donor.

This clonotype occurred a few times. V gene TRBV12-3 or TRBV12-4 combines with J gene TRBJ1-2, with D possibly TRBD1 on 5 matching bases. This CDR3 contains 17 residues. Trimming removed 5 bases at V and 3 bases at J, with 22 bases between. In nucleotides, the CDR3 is TGTGCCAGCAGTCTGGGAACAGGCGTCTTAGTCGACTATGGCTACACCTTC. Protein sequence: CASSLGTGVLVDYGYTF.

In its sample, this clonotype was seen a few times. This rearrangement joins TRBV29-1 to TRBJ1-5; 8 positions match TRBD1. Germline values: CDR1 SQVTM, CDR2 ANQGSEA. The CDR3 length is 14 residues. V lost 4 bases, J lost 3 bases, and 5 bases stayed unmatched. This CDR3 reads CSVVGTGVNQPQHF. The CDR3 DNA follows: TGCAGCGTTGTGGGGACAGGAGTCAATCAGCCCCAGCATTTT.

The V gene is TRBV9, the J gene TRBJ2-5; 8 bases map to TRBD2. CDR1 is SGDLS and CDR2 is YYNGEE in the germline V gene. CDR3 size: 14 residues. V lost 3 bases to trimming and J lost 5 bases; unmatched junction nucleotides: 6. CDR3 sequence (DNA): TGTGCCAGCAGCGGATTGACTAGCGTGGAGACCCAGTACTTC. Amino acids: CASSGLTSVETQYF.

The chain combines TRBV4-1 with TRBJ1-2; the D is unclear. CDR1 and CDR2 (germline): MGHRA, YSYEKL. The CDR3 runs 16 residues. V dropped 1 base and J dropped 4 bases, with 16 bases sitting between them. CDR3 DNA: TGCGCCAGCAGCCAAGTGTCGATCTCCTTGCTCTATGGCTACACCTTC. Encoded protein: CASSQVSISLLYGYTF.

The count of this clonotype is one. CDR3 residues: CASSEHHAGYYGYTF. Here the CDR3 DNA reads TGTGCCAGCAGTGAACACCACGCCGGATACTATGGCTACACCTTC. V usage is TRBV25-1 and J usage is TRBJ1-2; D not resolved. V was trimmed by 2 bases and J by 3 bases, leaving 13 bases between them. There are 15 residues in the CDR3. The germline V gene has CDR1 MGHDK and CDR2 SYGVNS.

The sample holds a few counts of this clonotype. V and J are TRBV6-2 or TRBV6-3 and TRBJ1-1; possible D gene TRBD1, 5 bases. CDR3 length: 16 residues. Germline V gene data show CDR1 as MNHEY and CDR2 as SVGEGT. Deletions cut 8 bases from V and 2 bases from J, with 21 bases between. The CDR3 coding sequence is TGTGCCAGCCGAGACCGGGACGGCAGTACCAACACTGAAGCTTTCTTT. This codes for CASRDRDGSTNTEAFF.

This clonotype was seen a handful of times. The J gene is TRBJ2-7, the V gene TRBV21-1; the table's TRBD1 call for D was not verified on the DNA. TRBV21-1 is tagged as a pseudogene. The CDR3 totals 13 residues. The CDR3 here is CASSRTGAYEQYF. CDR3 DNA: TGTGCCAGCAGCAGAACAGGGGCCTACGAGCAGTACTTC.